Detailed here is one TCR beta chain. The antigen is unknown. The data stem from a study of shared clonotypes between healthy human individuals. In the study overall: Ranging from 18 to 49 in age, donors were two women and three men.

The V gene's germline CDR1 is LNHDA and CDR2 SQIVND (reference sequence). This CDR3 is 14 amino acids long. V lost 5 bases and J 0 bases, leaving 11 bases between the germline ends. The data were produced by immunoSEQ multiplex PCR, yet TCRdb's version contains in-frame clones alone and is incomplete. The sample lists 600,000 to 800,000 clones, 55% to 75% occurring once. Study observations and caveats: Against clonotypes common to all four donors, non-shared ones had lower generation probabilities. Rarefaction gave evidence that sorted-subset sequencing remained incomplete despite large depth. Naive subsets generally had larger estimated richness than memory subsets.

The chain recombines TRBV19 with TRBJ2-7; D uncertain. The origin of this receptor is a woman aged 25 to 45 in good health. The sequencing sample was made of memory CD4+ T cells sorted from blood. Subset here: CD45RA-negative fraction. CDR3: CASSGLPSSYEQYF. For the CDR3, the DNA is TGTGCCAGTAGTGGGCTACCGAGCTCCTACGAGCAGTACTTC.